The rows below give T cell receptor beta chains drawn from one sample of a study of T cells in Graves' hyperthyroidism and ophthalmopathy. TCRdb redid the calling of the multiplex PCR reads with MiXCR, one entry per CDR3 protein. The sample consists of roughly 290,000 distinct CDR3 sequences, about a sixth of them appearing once. Material for sequencing was blood. These receptors originate from a woman aged 55-69 years with Graves' ophthalmopathy. CDR3s include the opening cysteine and the closing phenylalanine or tryptophan.

V gene	CDR3 protein
TRBV19	CASSPQGSNYGYTF
TRBV7-2	CASSTRQGTTIYF
TRBV20-1	CSARDTAGVEETQYF
TRBV10-3	CAISATDRVGQPQHF
TRBV24-1	CATRQGATGELFF
TRBV3-1	CASSPSYSLGEAFF
TRBV20-1	CSARIDLGRYEQYF
TRBV4-3	CASSQEMETGTEPQHF
TRBV20-1	CSAAAGTKDPDTQYF
TRBV20-1	CSARQTGLEIDSPLHF
TRBV5-4	CASSLSAGGGYEQYF
TRBV10-3	CAISRDMGAGELFF
TRBV6-2/TRBV6-3	CASSHGTEAFF
TRBV11-2	CASSLIGTGRATDTQYF
TRBV7-9	CASSRGADSYEQYF
TRBV4-2	CASSHVSAYEQYF